A single sample gave rise to the 10 T cell receptor beta chains below, sequenced in a study of cytomegalovirus exposure and HLA in healthy donors. Primers included in the PCR were 60 Vbeta and 13 Jbeta primers. The data were produced by immunoSEQ multiplex PCR, yet TCRdb's version contains in-frame clones alone and is incomplete. This sample has a few hundred thousand clones; 80% occur once, and the top ten carry roughly 0.31%. What was sequenced was PBMCs. These receptors all stem from a girl under 10 years old in good health and CMV-seronegative.

The rearrangement uses TRBV4-2 and TRBJ2-3; 11 bases map to TRBD2. Trimming at V came to 3 bases and at J to 1 base, leaving 3 bases not matched to a gene. The CDR3 covers 16 residues. The V gene's germline CDR1 is LGHNA and CDR2 YNFKEQ. The CDR3 protein is CASSQELAGGTDTQYF. The CDR3 nucleotides read TGTGCCAGCAGCCAGGAACTAGCGGGGGGCACAGATACGCAGTATTTT.

Of note for this clone: This sample also contains other DNA sequences that code for the same CDR3. The rearrangement links TRBV30 to TRBJ1-5; D is perhaps TRBD1 (6 bases). This CDR3 region has 15 residues. The germline CDR1 and CDR2 sequences are GTSNPN and SVGIG (reference sequence). V was shortened by 3 bases and J by 1 base, with 13 bases between the two germline ends. The CDR3 DNA reads TGTGCCTGGAGCCTTGGGACAACAAGCAATCAGCCCCAGCATTTT. This translates into CAWSLGTTSNQPQHF.

This chain joins TRBV18 and TRBJ2-7; D is undetermined. The germline CDR1 and CDR2 sequences are KGHSH and LQKENI. Deletions cut 3 bases from V and 2 bases from J, with 14 bases between. The CDR3 contains 15 residues. The CDR3 coding sequence is TGTGCCAGCTCACCGCCCATGTCGGGTACCTACGAGCAGTACTTC. Protein product: CASSPPMSGTYEQYF. Combining the CDR3 with reference TRBV18 and TRBJ2-7 gives the whole variable domain NAGVMQNPRHLVRRRGQEARLRCSPMKGHSHVYWYRQLPEEGLKFMVYLQKENIIDESGMPKERFSAEFPKEGPSILRIQQVVRGDSAAYFCASSPPMSGTYEQYFGPGTRLTVT.

This chain connects TRBV9 to TRBJ2-7; 9 bases are a match to TRBD1. Germline V gene lookup returns CDR1 SGDLS and CDR2 YYNGEE. The J segment lost 5 bases and the V segment lost 0 bases, leaving 6 bases of the junction unmatched. The CDR3 is 15 amino acids. The CDR3 region has the DNA TGTGCCAGCAGCGTAGCTGGGACAGGGTGGGACGAGCAGTACTTC. Its translation: CASSVAGTGWDEQYF.

The chain couples TRBV6-1 to TRBJ1-4; D perhaps matches TRBD1 (5 bases). CDR3 length equals 16 residues. The V gene lost 2 bases and the J gene lost 2 bases, with 12 bases spanning the gap. Germline CDR1 is MNHNS and CDR2 is SASEGT. CDR3 nucleotides: TGTGCCAGCAGTGAATTCAGGGAGGCCACTAATGAAAAACTGTTTTTT. It yields the protein CASSEFREATNEKLFF.

The J gene is TRBJ1-4, the V gene TRBV28, with D perhaps TRBD1 (6 bases). There are 14 residues in the CDR3. Germline lookup yields CDR1 MDHEN and CDR2 SYDVKM. V gave up 7 bases and J gave up 3 bases, with 12 bases separating them. The CDR3 loop reads CASTIQGSNEKLFF. CDR3 coding DNA: TGTGCCAGCACCATACAGGGTTCTAATGAAAAACTGTTTTTT.

This rearrangement joins TRBV28 to TRBJ1-2; no clear D gene. The CDR3 runs to 16 residues. Trimming removed 3 bases from V and 4 bases from J, with 18 bases in between. Germline values: CDR1 MDHEN, CDR2 SYDVKM. In DNA form, the CDR3 reads TGTGCCAGCAGTTTCTTAACTACGGCTGTCCGCTATGGCTACACCTTC. Amino acid sequence: CASSFLTTAVRYGYTF.

This clone has just a few counts. The V and J genes are TRBV6-6 and TRBJ2-5; 9 bases line up with TRBD1. The CDR3 covers 16 residues. J was trimmed by 2 bases and V by 6 bases; bases with no gene match: 10. Per germline, CDR1 MNHNY and CDR2 SVGAGI (reference sequence). This chain's CDR3 is CASSNSGTGLQETQYF. CDR3 sequence (DNA): TGTGCCAGCAGCAATTCCGGGACAGGGCTTCAAGAGACCCAGTACTTC.

The gene calls are TRBV11-2 and TRBJ2-7; D is perhaps TRBD2 (7 bases). V shed 2 bases and J shed 1 base, with 15 bases lying between them. This CDR3 has 16 residues. The germline V gene encodes CDR1 SGHAT and CDR2 FQNNGV. The CDR3 loop is CASSLFGGGSSYEQYF. Written as DNA, the CDR3 is TGTGCCAGCAGCTTATTCGGGGGCGGGAGTTCCTACGAGCAGTACTTC.

The chain joins TRBV30 to TRBJ2-3; 11 bases line up with TRBD2. CDR1 and CDR2 (germline): GTSNPN, SVGIG (reference sequence). This CDR3 contains 17 residues. After removal of 3 bases from V and 6 bases from J, the junction contained 14 bases not matched to a gene. CDR3 sequence reads: CAWRDFFSGRALDTQYF. DNA for the CDR3: TGTGCCTGGAGAGATTTTTTTAGCGGGAGGGCCCTGGATACGCAGTATTTT.